Shown below are 32 T cell receptor beta chains from a single sample sequenced in a study of T cell responses to AZD1222 COVID-19 vaccine. Generated by immunoSEQ multiplex PCR, the TCRdb table keeps only in-frame clones and is missing some. The sample includes approximately 130,000 clones, approximately 92% seen only once; the top ten take 4% to 5%. The specimen comprised peripheral blood, sampled 28 days after the second dose of the MenACWY control vaccine. These receptors originate from an adult who received the MenACWY meningococcal vaccine as a control.

This chain connects TRBV2 to TRBJ1-1; no clear D. Per the germline V gene, CDR1 is SNHLY and CDR2 is FYNNEI. With 3 bases removed from V and 0 bases from J, the gap between germline ends came to 14 bases. There are 16 residues in the CDR3. For the CDR3, the DNA is TGTGCCAGCAGTGATCCGGGAAGACGCTTGAACACTGAAGCTTTCTTT. Translated, it gives CASSDPGRRLNTEAFF.

J is TRBJ1-4 and V is TRBV6-5, with D unresolved. The CDR3 totals 13 residues. Germline lookup yields CDR1 MNHEY and CDR2 SVGAGI. V lost 2 bases to trimming and J lost 5 bases, with 6 bases between them. The CDR3 coding sequence is TGTGCCAGCAGTTACAGGTTGAATGAAAAACTGTTTTTT. Its protein is CASSYRLNEKLFF.

The rearrangement joins TRBV5-1 to TRBJ2-2; 8 nucleotides align to TRBD1. CDR1 is SGHRS and CDR2 is YFSETQ in the germline V gene. CDR3 length: 14 residues. After removal of 1 base from V and 6 bases from J, the junction contained 2 bases not matched to a gene. Written as DNA, the CDR3 is TGCGCCAGCAGCTTGCCGACAGGGGCCGGGGAGCTGTTTTTT. It codes for CASSLPTGAGELFF.

V and J are TRBV10-3 and TRBJ2-6; D assignment may be TRBD1 or TRBD2 (5 bases each). Germline lookup yields CDR1 ENHRY and CDR2 SYGVKD. This CDR3 has 17 residues. Trimming left V 4 bases short and J 0 bases short, with 13 bases between. In nucleotides, the CDR3 is TGTGCCATCAGTGCAGGGCTAGGAGGCTCTGGGGCCAACGTCCTGACTTTC. Residues: CAISAGLGGSGANVLTF.

The rearrangement joins TRBV6-5 to TRBJ2-3; 7 bases are a match to TRBD1. CDR3 size: 15 residues. Trimming at V came to 8 bases and at J to 4 bases, leaving 12 bases not matched to a gene. Germline lookup yields CDR1 MNHEY and CDR2 SVGAGI. CDR3 amino acids: CASHPIDRDADTQYF. The CDR3 region has the DNA TGTGCCAGCCACCCCATCGACAGGGACGCAGATACGCAGTATTTT.

This sequence joins TRBV9 and TRBJ2-1, with 10 bases matching TRBD2. The ends lost 1 base at V and 7 bases at J; junction bases unmatched: 2. CDR3 length: 14 amino acids. Germline assignment: CDR1 SGDLS and CDR2 YYNGEE. The CDR3 coding sequence is TGTGCCAGCAGCGTACTAGCGGGAGTAAATGAGCAGTTCTTC. Encoded protein: CASSVLAGVNEQFF.

This chain joins TRBV27 and TRBJ1-3, with TRBD1 matching 9 bases. The J segment lost 4 bases and the V segment lost 4 bases, leaving 8 bases of the junction unmatched. Germline V gives CDR1 MNHEY, CDR2 SMNVEV (reference sequence). The CDR3 spans 16 residues. Written as DNA, the CDR3 is TGTGCCAGCAGTTCCAACAGGGGGCGAGGAGGAAACACCATATATTTT. Its protein product is CASSSNRGRGGNTIYF.

V is TRBV2 and J is TRBJ1-1; a possible D gene is TRBD1 (5 bases). CDR1 and CDR2 from the germline V gene are SNHLY and FYNNEI. Trimming cost V 6 bases and J 6 bases, with 20 bases left between them. This CDR3 contains 15 residues. In nucleotides, the CDR3 is TGTGCCAGCAGATCGAATATTGGGGGTAGCCCTGAAGCTTTCTTT. This gives the protein CASRSNIGGSPEAFF.

V usage is TRBV19 and J usage is TRBJ1-4; possible D gene TRBD1, 6 bases. V shed 11 bases and J shed 6 bases, with 16 bases lying between them. Germline V gene lookup returns CDR1 LNHDA and CDR2 SQIVND (reference sequence). There are 13 residues in the CDR3. CDR3 sequence reads: CACRGQGDEKLFF. The CDR3 DNA sequence: TGTGCCTGTCGGGGGCAGGGCGATGAAAAACTGTTTTTT.

The chain joins TRBV6-5 to TRBJ1-4, with TRBD1 identical over 8 bases. J lost 8 bases, V lost 0 bases, and 8 bases had no gene match. Germline CDR1 MNHEY, CDR2 SVGAGI. This CDR3 spans 16 amino acids. The CDR3 sequence is CASSYSLNRGREKLFF. In DNA form, the CDR3 reads TGTGCCAGCAGTTACTCGTTAAACAGGGGGAGGGAAAAACTGTTTTTT.

This chain joins TRBV25-1 and TRBJ2-7, with no clear D. The CDR3 spans 14 residues. Germline V gene sequence: CDR1 MGHDK, CDR2 SYGVNS. Trimming removed 0 bases at V and 0 bases at J, with 6 bases between. In DNA form, the CDR3 reads TGTGCCAGCAGTGAATATCCTAGCTCCTACGAGCAGTACTTC. As protein: CASSEYPSSYEQYF.

The rearrangement joins TRBV3-1 (or the pseudogene TRBV3-2) to TRBJ2-3; D unclear. The germline gives CDR1 LGHDT, CDR2 YNNKEL (reference sequence). The V end lost 4 bases, the J end lost 4 bases, and 15 bases lay between the germline ends. CDR3 length: 15 residues. This CDR3 is CASSLSKGRPDTQYF. In DNA, the CDR3 is TGTGCCAGCAGCCTCTCCAAGGGCCGTCCAGATACGCAGTATTTT.

The rearrangement joins TRBV5-5 to TRBJ2-5; the match to TRBD2 covers 7 bases. CDR3 length: 16 residues. Losses at the gene ends were 3 bases for V and 1 base for J; bases not matched to a gene: 9. Germline CDR1 SGHKS, CDR2 YYEKEE (reference sequence). The CDR3 reads CASSYPAGVVQETQYF. The CDR3 nucleotides read TGTGCCAGCAGCTATCCTGCGGGGGTAGTCCAAGAGACCCAGTACTTC.

The chain uses TRBV30 and TRBJ2-1, with 7 bases that match TRBD2. This CDR3 spans 12 amino acids. Germline V gene lookup returns CDR1 GTSNPN and CDR2 SVGIG (reference sequence). The CDR3 protein is CGIGTGGNEQFF. The CDR3 region has the DNA TGTGGCATTGGTACGGGGGGAAATGAGCAGTTCTTC.

The CDR3 DNA follows: TGTGCCAGCAGCCGTAGTTACGGGGTATATGGCTACACCTTC. It yields the protein CASSRSYGVYGYTF. The chain recombines TRBV28 with TRBJ1-2; D remains ambiguous. The CDR3 has 14 amino acids. Germline V lookup: CDR1 MDHEN, CDR2 SYDVKM. Between the trimmed V and J ends, which lost 6 bases and 5 bases, there was a span of 16 bases.

The CDR3 is CAWSSGTGNEKLFF. The CDR3 DNA sequence: TGTGCCTGGAGTTCCGGGACAGGGAATGAAAAACTGTTTTTT. The gene calls are TRBV30 and TRBJ1-4; TRBD1 matches at 9 bases. J gave up 5 bases and V 2 bases, and 3 bases lay outside the gene matches. Looked up from germline, CDR1 is GTSNPN and CDR2 is SVGIG (reference sequence). This CDR3 has 14 amino acids.

The genes are TRBV10-3 and TRBJ2-1; D uncertain. The CDR3 has 14 residues. Between the trimmed V and J ends, which lost 2 bases and 0 bases, there was a span of 5 bases. Germline-derived CDR1 and CDR2 are ENHRY and SYGVKD. CDR3 nucleotide sequence: TGTGCCATCAGTGAGGATATCTCCTACAATGAGCAGTTCTTC. This encodes CAISEDISYNEQFF.

The sample holds a few counts of this clone. In DNA form, the CDR3 reads TGTGCCAGCAGGACAGGGCTAAATTCACCCCTCCACTTT. It encodes CASRTGLNSPLHF. The chain links TRBV6-5 to TRBJ1-6; 7 bases fit TRBD1. V lost 6 bases to trimming and J lost 7 bases; unmatched junction nucleotides: 3. There are 13 residues in the CDR3. CDR1 and CDR2 (germline): MNHEY, SVGAGI.

The chain is built from TRBV20-1 and TRBJ2-5; D gene ambiguous. Germline V gene lookup returns CDR1 DFQATT and CDR2 SNEGSKA (reference sequence). V was cut by 0 bases and J by 5 bases, with 4 bases left in between. The CDR3 runs to 11 residues. The CDR3 DNA reads TGCAGTGCTAGAGAATTCGAGACCCAGTACTTC. Translation gives CSAREFETQYF.

V is TRBV27 and J is TRBJ1-6, with TRBD1 matching 8 bases. The germline V gene has CDR1 MNHEY and CDR2 SMNVEV (reference sequence). J lost 8 bases, V lost 3 bases, and 3 bases had no gene match. The CDR3 is made up of 14 amino acids. CDR3 protein: CASSFGQGYSPLHF. The CDR3 bases are TGTGCCAGCAGTTTCGGACAGGGATATTCACCCCTCCACTTT.

DNA of the CDR3: TGCGCCAGCAGCCCGTGGACAGGTGAGAATCAGCCCCAGCATTTT. Its translation: CASSPWTGENQPQHF. The chain uses TRBV5-1 and TRBJ1-5; 7 bases fit TRBD1. Germline V gene lookup returns CDR1 SGHRS and CDR2 YFSETQ. The CDR3 totals 15 residues. J gave up 4 bases and V 4 bases, and 8 bases lay outside the gene matches.

J is TRBJ2-6 and V is TRBV4-2; the match to TRBD1 covers 7 bases. The V gene end was trimmed by 2 bases and the J gene end by 4 bases; junction bases not matched to a gene: 8. Germline V gene lookup returns CDR1 LGHNA and CDR2 YNFKEQ. This CDR3 is built from 17 residues. The CDR3 reads CASSQSYRGSGANVLTF. The DNA of the CDR3 is TGTGCCAGCAGCCAAAGCTACAGGGGATCCGGGGCCAACGTCCTGACTTTC.

The chain joins TRBV28 to TRBJ1-4, with TRBD1 as a possible D gene (6 bases). V was pared by 3 bases and J by 0 bases, with 17 bases between. The CDR3 is 18 amino acids. Germline loops: CDR1 MDHEN, CDR2 SYDVKM. CDR3: CASSFYGQGFSTNEKLFF. DNA of the CDR3: TGTGCCAGCAGTTTTTATGGTCAGGGGTTTTCAACTAATGAAAAACTGTTTTTT.

This clone was observed once. The V call is TRBV2, the J call TRBJ2-5; the match to TRBD2 covers 8 bases. CDR1 SNHLY and CDR2 FYNNEI come from the germline V gene. The CDR3 spans 15 residues. V dropped 4 bases and J dropped 5; count of bases not matched to a gene: 9. The CDR3 here is CASSGGAGVSETQYF. CDR3 nucleotides: TGTGCCAGCAGTGGCGGAGCGGGAGTTTCCGAGACCCAGTACTTC.

Note on this clone: A junction end diverges from the germline sequence, so it may reflect a read error. Other DNA sequences in this sample translate to the same CDR3. The V gene is TRBV6-2 or TRBV6-3, the J gene TRBJ1-1; a weak D match, TRBD1 (6 bases). CDR1 is MNHEY, CDR2 SVGEGT, per germline. The CDR3 runs 16 residues. CDR3 sequence: CASSYLGAYRSNEAFF. In DNA, the CDR3 is TGTGCCAGCAGTTACTTGGGGGCGTACAGATCCAATGAAGCTTTTTTT.

J is TRBJ2-5 and V is TRBV7-9, with TRBD1 matching over 8 bases. The CDR3 has 16 residues. With V trimmed by 1 base and J by 5 bases, 9 bases remained unmatched. In germline, CDR1 is SEHNR, CDR2 FQNEAQ (reference sequence). The CDR3: CASSLGSDRAGETQYF. CDR3 coding DNA: TGTGCCAGCAGCTTAGGTTCGGACAGGGCCGGGGAGACCCAGTACTTC. The variable domain in full, with the rest retrieved from reference TRBV7-9 and TRBJ2-5, is DTGVSQNPRHKITKRGQNVTFRCDPISEHNRLYWYRQTLGQGPEFLTYFQNEAQLEKSRLLSDRFSAERPKGSFSTLEIQRTEQGDSAMYLCASSLGSDRAGETQYFGPGTRLLVL.

The rearrangement joins TRBV5-1 to TRBJ1-2, with unresolved D. V dropped 7 bases and J dropped 3 bases, with 13 bases sitting between them. Germline CDR1 is SGHRS and CDR2 is YFSETQ. The CDR3 is 13 amino acids. The CDR3 DNA follows: TGCGCCAGCCGGAGCGTGGCTGACTATGGCTACACCTTC. Translated: CASRSVADYGYTF. Full variable domain (remainder filled in from reference TRBV5-1 and TRBJ1-2): KAGVTQTPRYLIKTRGQQVTLSCSPISGHRSVSWYQQTPGQGLQFLFEYFSETQRNKGNFPGRFSGRQFSNSRSEMNVSTLELGDSALYLCASRSVADYGYTFGSGTRLTVV.

The J gene is TRBJ1-2, the V gene TRBV7-9; a possible D gene is TRBD1 (5 bases). Per the germline V gene, CDR1 is SEHNR and CDR2 is FQNEAQ (reference sequence). Trimming left V 5 bases short and J 4 bases short, with 11 bases between. The CDR3 has 13 amino acids. CDR3 residues: CASSRGEGYGYTF. DNA for the CDR3: TGTGCCAGCAGCCGAGGGGAGGGCTATGGCTACACCTTC.

The gene calls are TRBV27 and TRBJ2-6, with a tentative D call TRBD1 (5 bases). Germline V lookup: CDR1 MNHEY, CDR2 SMNVEV (reference sequence). Trimming took 6 bases from V and 2 from J, leaving 11 bases between them. There are 15 residues in the CDR3. As DNA, the CDR3 is TGTGCCAGCAGCTTCAGGGTAACTGGGGCCAACGTCCTGACTTTC. The encoded protein is CASSFRVTGANVLTF.

J is TRBJ2-3 and V is TRBV11-3, with D perhaps matching TRBD2 (6 bases). Trimming took 2 bases from V and 4 from J, leaving 22 bases between them. The V gene's germline CDR1 is SGHNT and CDR2 YENEEA. The CDR3 has 18 amino acids. The CDR3 coding sequence is TGTGCCAGCAGCTTAAGGTTTGGTCTTGGGGGGACCGCAGATACGCAGTATTTT. Residues: CASSLRFGLGGTADTQYF.

The rearrangement joins TRBV15 to TRBJ1-4; no firm D call. V lost 1 base, J lost 8 bases, and 14 bases lay in between. This CDR3 comprises 15 residues. CDR1 is LNHNV and CDR2 is YYDKDF in the germline V gene (reference sequence). CDR3 sequence reads: CATSRGLGRGEKLFF. The CDR3 DNA reads as TGTGCCACCAGCAGAGGATTGGGCCGAGGGGAAAAACTGTTTTTT.

The rearrangement uses TRBV15 and TRBJ2-2; 9 nucleotides agree with TRBD1. The V gene's germline CDR1 is LNHNV and CDR2 YYDKDF (reference sequence). Germline trimming cut 0 bases from V and 5 bases from J; bases unmatched to any gene: 4. CDR3 size: 16 residues. CDR3 loop: CATSRDQGTGTGELFF. As DNA, the CDR3 is TGTGCCACCAGCAGAGATCAGGGGACAGGGACCGGGGAGCTGTTTTTT.